This entry describes one TCR beta chain. Its antigen remains unknown. The data originate from a study of tissue T cells after allogeneic stem cell transplantation. Study conclusions and caveats: Tissue-detected TCR repertoire was only partly captured by blood and spleen T cells. Few T cell clones were shared across patients, but motif clusters showed tissue-specific shared signatures.

The table came from immunoSEQ multiplex PCR; TCRdb's copy has only in-frame clones and leaves some out. The table lists approximately 12,000 clones, approximately 70% of them singletons, with around an eighth in the top ten. Retrospectively chosen non-transplant comparators had other cancers and at least five gastrointestinal samples, without known gastrointestinal disease. The germline V gene encodes CDR1 MNHEY and CDR2 SMNVEV (reference sequence). CDR3 length: 16 amino acids. Trimming removed 6 bases from V and 6 bases from J; junction bases left unmatched: 14. This specimen was tissue from the right colon, taken at autopsy. The J gene is TRBJ2-1, the V gene TRBV27; 7 bases map to TRBD2. The receptor was derived from a woman between 18 and 50 years old with breast cancer. Here the CDR3 DNA reads TGTGCCAGCAGCTCCTTTCGGCGGGGGTCCGTCAATGAGCAGTTCTTC. It encodes CASSSFRRGSVNEQFF.